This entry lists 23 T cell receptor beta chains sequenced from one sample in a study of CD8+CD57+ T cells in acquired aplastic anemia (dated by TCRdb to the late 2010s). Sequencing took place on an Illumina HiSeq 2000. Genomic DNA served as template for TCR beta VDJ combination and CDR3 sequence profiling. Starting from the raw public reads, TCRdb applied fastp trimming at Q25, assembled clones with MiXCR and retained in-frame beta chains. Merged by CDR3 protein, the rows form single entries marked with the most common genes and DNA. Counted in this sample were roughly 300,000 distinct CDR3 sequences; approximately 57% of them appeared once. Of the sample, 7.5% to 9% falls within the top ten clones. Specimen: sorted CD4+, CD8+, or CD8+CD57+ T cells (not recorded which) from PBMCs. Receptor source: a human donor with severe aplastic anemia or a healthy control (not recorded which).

The CDR3 bases are TGCAGTGCTAGGCCCCCTGGGCTAGCTGGGGAGCAGTACTTC. It yields the protein CSARPPGLAGEQYF. The rearrangement uses TRBV20-1 and TRBJ2-7, with D maybe TRBD2 (5 bases). V was shortened by 3 bases and J by 7 bases, with 19 bases between the two germline ends. The CDR3 totals 14 residues. The germline gives CDR1 DFQATT, CDR2 SNEGSKA (reference sequence).

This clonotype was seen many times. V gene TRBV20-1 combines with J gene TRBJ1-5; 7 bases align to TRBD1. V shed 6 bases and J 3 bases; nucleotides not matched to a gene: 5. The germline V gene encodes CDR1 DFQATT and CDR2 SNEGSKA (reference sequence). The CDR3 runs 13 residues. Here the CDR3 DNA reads TGCAGTGCCGAAGGACAGGACAATCAGCCCCAGCATTTT. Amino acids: CSAEGQDNQPQHF.

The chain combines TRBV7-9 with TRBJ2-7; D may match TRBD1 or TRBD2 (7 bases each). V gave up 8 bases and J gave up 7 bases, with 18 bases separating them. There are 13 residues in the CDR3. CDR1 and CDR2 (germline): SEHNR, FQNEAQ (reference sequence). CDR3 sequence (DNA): TGTGCCAGCGAACGGGGGGCAGGGGGGGAGCAGTACTTC. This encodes CASERGAGGEQYF.

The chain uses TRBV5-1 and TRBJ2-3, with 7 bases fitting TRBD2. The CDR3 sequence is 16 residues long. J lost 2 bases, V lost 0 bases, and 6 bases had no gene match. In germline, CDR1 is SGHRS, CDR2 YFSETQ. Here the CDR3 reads CASSLEIREVTDTQYF. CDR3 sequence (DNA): TGCGCCAGCAGCTTGGAGATTCGGGAGGTCACAGATACGCAGTATTTT.

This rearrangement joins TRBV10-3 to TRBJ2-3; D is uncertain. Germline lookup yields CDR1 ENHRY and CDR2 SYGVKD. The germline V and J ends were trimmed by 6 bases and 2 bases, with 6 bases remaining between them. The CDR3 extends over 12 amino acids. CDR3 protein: CAIRVDTDTQYF. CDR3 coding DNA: TGTGCCATCAGAGTCGACACAGATACGCAGTATTTT.

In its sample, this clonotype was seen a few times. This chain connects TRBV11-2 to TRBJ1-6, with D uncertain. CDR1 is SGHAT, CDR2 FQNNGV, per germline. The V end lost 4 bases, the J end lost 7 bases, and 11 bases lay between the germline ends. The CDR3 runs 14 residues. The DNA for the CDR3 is TGTGCCAGCAGCTCGGTCGGCCTGAATTCACCCCTCCACTTT. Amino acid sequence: CASSSVGLNSPLHF. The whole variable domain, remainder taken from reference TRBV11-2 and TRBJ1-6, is EAGVAQSPRYKIIEKRQSVAFWCNPISGHATLYWYQQILGQGPKLLIQFQNNGVVDDSQLPKDRFSAERLKGVDSTLKIQPAKLEDSAVYLCASSSVGLNSPLHFGNGTRLTVT.

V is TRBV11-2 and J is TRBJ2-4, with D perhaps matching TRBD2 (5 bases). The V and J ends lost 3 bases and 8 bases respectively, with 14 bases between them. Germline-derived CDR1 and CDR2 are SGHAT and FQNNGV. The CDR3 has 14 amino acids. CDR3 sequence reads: CASSFEGPEDIQYF. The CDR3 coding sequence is TGTGCCAGCAGCTTCGAGGGTCCCGAGGACATTCAGTACTTC.

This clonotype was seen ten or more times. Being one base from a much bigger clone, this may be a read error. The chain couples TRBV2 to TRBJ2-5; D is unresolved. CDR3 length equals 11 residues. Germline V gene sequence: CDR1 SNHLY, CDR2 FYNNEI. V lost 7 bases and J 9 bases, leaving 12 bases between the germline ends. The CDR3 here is CASTVSWSQYF. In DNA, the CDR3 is TGTGCCAGCACAGTTAGTTGGTCCCAGTACTTC.

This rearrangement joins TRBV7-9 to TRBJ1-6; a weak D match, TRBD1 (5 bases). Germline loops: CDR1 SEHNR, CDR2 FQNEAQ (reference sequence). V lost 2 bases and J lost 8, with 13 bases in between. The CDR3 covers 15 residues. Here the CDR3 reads CASSLRPGGDSPLHF. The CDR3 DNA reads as TGTGCCAGCAGCTTACGCCCCGGGGGTGATTCACCCCTCCACTTT.

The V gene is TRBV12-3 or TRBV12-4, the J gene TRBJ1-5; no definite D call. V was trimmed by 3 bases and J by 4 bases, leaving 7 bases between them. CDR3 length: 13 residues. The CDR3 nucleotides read TGTGCCAGCAGTTTCGGGTGGAATCAGCCCCAGCATTTT. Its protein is CASSFGWNQPQHF.

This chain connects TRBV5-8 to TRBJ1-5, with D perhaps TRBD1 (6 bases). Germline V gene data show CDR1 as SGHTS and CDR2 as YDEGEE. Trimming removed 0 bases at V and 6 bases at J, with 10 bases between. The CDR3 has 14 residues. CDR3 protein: CASSLVGAGQPQHF. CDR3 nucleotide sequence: TGTGCCAGCAGCTTGGTGGGGGCCGGTCAGCCCCAGCATTTT. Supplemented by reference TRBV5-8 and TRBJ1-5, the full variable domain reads EAGVTQSPTHLIKTRGQQATLRCSPISGHTSVYWYQQALGLGLQFLLWYDEGEERNRGNFPPRFSGRQFPNYSSELNVNALELEDSALYLCASSLVGAGQPQHFGDGTRLSIL.

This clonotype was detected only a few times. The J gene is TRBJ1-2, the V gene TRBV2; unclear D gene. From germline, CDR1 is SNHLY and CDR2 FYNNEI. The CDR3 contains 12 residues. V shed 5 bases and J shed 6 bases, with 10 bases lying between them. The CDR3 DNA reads TGTGCCAGCAGTACCCCGCCAGATGGCTACACCTTC. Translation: CASSTPPDGYTF. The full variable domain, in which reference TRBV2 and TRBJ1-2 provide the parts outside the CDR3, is EPEVTQTPSHQVTQMGQEVILRCVPISNHLYFYWYRQILGQKVEFLVSFYNNEISEKSEIFDDQFSVERPDGSNFTLKIRSTKLEDSAMYFCASSTPPDGYTFGSGTRLTVV.

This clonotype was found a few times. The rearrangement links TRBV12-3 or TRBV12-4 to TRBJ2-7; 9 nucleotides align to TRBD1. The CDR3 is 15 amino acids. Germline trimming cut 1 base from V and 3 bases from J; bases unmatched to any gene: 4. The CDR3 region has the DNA TGTGCCAGCAGTTTAGGGACAGGGGCAAACTACGAGCAGTACTTC. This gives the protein CASSLGTGANYEQYF.

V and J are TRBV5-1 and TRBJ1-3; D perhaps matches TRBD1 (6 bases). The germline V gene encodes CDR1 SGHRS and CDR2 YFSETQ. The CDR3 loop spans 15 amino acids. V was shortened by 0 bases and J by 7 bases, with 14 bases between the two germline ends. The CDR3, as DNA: TGCGCCAGCAGCTTGGACGGGGCAGGGGCTAACACCATATATTTT. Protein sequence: CASSLDGAGANTIYF.

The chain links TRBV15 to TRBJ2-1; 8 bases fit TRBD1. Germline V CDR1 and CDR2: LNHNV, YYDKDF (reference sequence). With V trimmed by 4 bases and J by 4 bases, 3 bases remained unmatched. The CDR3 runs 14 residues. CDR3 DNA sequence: TGTGCCACCAGCATAGACAGGGGTTACAATGAGCAGTTCTTC. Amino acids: CATSIDRGYNEQFF.

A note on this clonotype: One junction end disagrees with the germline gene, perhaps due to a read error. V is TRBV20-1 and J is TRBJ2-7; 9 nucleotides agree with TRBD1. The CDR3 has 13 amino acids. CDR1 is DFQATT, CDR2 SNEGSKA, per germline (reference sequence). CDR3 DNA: TGCAGTGGGACGGGACAGGGACCCTACGAGCAATACTTC. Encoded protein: CSGTGQGPYEQYF.

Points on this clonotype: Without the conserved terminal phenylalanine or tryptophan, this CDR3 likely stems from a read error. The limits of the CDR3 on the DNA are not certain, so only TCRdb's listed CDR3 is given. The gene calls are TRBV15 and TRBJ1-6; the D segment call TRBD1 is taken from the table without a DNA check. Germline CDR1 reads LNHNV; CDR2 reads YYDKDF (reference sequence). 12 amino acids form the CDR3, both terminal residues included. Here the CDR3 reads CATSREGQGRHS.

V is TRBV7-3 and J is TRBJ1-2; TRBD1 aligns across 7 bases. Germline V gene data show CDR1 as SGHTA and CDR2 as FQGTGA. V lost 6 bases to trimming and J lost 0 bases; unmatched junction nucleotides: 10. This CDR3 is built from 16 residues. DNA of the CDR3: TGTGCCAGCAGTCCTCCCGGGACAGCCACTAACTATGGCTACACCTTC. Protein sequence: CASSPPGTATNYGYTF.

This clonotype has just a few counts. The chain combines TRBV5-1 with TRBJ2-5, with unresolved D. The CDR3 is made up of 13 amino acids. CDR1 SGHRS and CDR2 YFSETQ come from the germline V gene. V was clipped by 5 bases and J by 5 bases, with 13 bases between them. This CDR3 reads CASRIRSDETQYF. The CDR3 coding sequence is TGCGCCAGCAGGATCCGGTCGGACGAGACCCAGTACTTC.

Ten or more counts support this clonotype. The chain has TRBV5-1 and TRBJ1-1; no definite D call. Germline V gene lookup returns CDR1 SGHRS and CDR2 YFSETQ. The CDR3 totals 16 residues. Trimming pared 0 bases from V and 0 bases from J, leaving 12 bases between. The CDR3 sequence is CASSLDPGVMNTEAFF. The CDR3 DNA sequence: TGCGCCAGCAGCTTGGATCCCGGGGTCATGAACACTGAAGCTTTCTTT.

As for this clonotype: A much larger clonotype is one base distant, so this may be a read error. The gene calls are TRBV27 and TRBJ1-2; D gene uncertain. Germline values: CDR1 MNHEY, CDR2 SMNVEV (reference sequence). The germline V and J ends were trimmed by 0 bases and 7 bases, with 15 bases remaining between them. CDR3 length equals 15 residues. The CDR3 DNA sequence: TGTGCCAGCAGTTTATCTGGGCGGGGAATAACTGGCTACACCTTC. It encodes CASSLSGRGITGYTF.

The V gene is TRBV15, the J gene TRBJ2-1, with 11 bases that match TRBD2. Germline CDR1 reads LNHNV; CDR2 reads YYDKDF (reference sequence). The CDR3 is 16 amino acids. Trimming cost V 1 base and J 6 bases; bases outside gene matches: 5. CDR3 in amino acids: CATSRATSGSLNEQFF. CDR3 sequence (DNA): TGTGCCACCAGCAGAGCCACTAGCGGGAGCCTCAATGAGCAGTTCTTC. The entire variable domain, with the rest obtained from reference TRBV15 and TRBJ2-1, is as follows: DAMVIQNPRYQVTQFGKPVTLSCSQTLNHNVMYWYQQKSSQAPKLLFHYYDKDFNNEADTPDNFQSRRPNTSFCFLDIRSPGLGDTAMYLCATSRATSGSLNEQFFGPGTRLTVL.

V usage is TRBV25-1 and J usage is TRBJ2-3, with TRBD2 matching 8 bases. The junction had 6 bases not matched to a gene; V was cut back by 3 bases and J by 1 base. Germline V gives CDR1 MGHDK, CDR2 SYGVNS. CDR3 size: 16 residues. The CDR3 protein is CASSEWNSGGTDTQYF. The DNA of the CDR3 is TGTGCCAGCAGTGAGTGGAATAGCGGGGGCACAGATACGCAGTATTTT.